This TCR beta chain was captured in a study of T cell clones after liver transplantation. About the study: Samples came from ITN030ST, which attempted immunosuppression withdrawal within 2 years of liver transplantation. Post-transplant blood was tracked for graft-donor-reactive T cell clones identified in a pre-transplant mixed lymphocyte reaction. Until 12-24 months post-transplant, subjects got standard immunosuppression and no induction. The study, taken as a whole, reports: Post-transplant, graft-donor-reactive CD4 TCRbeta sequences in blood dropped significantly in 5 of 8 subjects.

Remarks on this clone: Its antigen is unknown.

TCRdb keeps only in-frame clones here, not all; method: immunoSEQ multiplex PCR. The sample has around 110,000 clones, less than 95% seen once. V was pared by 5 bases and J by 7 bases, with 11 bases of the junction left unmatched. This CDR3 region has 14 residues. Germline loops: CDR1 SGHAT, CDR2 FQDESV (reference sequence). J is TRBJ2-7 and V is TRBV11-1; 7 bases align to TRBD1. The input for sequencing was CD4+ T cells from blood, taken 12 months after liver transplant. This TCR came from a human patient who received a liver transplant. The graft donor may have given rise to some T cells. CDR3: CASSRDSHLEEQYF. For the CDR3, the DNA is TGTGCCAGCAGCAGGGACAGCCACCTGGAGGAGCAGTACTTC.